These 21 T cell receptor beta chains originate from one sample sequenced in a study of CD8 T cells in Susac syndrome. A quantity of about 0.5 to 1 ug RNA underwent reverse transcription using random hexamers. TCRdb independently ran MiXCR on the immunoSEQ multiplex PCR reads; one entry per CDR3 protein. In the table there are fewer than 250,000 distinct CDR3 sequences, 80% to 95% of which are singletons. Input material: CD8+ T cells from PBMCs. The receptors shown here come from a human donor with multiple sclerosis.

The chain carries TRBV19 and TRBJ2-7; 9 bases are a match to TRBD2. Germline CDR1 and CDR2: LNHDA and SQIVND (reference sequence). The junction had 5 bases not matched to a gene; V was cut back by 5 bases and J by 3 bases. This CDR3 spans 14 amino acids. The CDR3 DNA is TGTGCCAGTAGTTGGGCGACTAGCGGCTACGAGCAGTACTTC. Residues: CASSWATSGYEQYF.

This clonotype came up once. CDR3 loop: CASSPVLFGQEGNTIYF. The DNA of the CDR3 is TGCGCCAGCAGTCCGGTACTTTTCGGACAGGAGGGTAACACCATATATTTT. The chain joins TRBV4-3 to TRBJ1-3; TRBD1 matches at 7 bases. The CDR3 is 17 amino acids. Germline lookup yields CDR1 LGHNA and CDR2 YSLEER. With 6 bases clipped from V and 7 bases from J, the junction kept 18 bases outside the gene matches.

The rearrangement uses TRBV7-3 and TRBJ2-3, with D hard to call. Germline V gene lookup returns CDR1 SGHTA and CDR2 FQGTGA. The CDR3 sequence is 15 residues long. Trimming removed 2 bases from V and 4 bases from J, with 13 bases in between. CDR3 sequence (DNA): TGTGCCAGCAGCTTACTGGGGTCACCCGCAGATACGCAGTATTTT. Translating it yields CASSLLGSPADTQYF. The full variable domain, its missing parts supplied by reference TRBV7-3 and TRBJ2-3, is GAGVSQTPSNKVTEKGKYVELRCDPISGHTALYWYRQSLGQGPEFLIYFQGTGAADDSGLPNDRFFAVRPEGSVSTLKIQRTERGDSAVYLCASSLLGSPADTQYFGPGTRLTVL.

This rearrangement joins TRBV27 to TRBJ1-5; D gene ambiguous. Germline CDR1 reads MNHEY; CDR2 reads SMNVEV (reference sequence). CDR3 size: 13 residues. V was clipped by 5 bases and J by 5 bases, with 10 bases between them. The DNA of the CDR3 is TGTGCCAGCAGTCCAACAGAGTATCAGCCCCAGCATTTT. Its protein product is CASSPTEYQPQHF.

The rearrangement joins TRBV5-6 to TRBJ1-1; D might be TRBD1 (5 bases). CDR3 size: 14 residues. Deletions cut 0 bases from V and 10 bases from J, with 16 bases between. Germline V lookup: CDR1 SGHDT, CDR2 YYEEEE. For the CDR3, the DNA is TGTGCCAGCAGCTTGGCCAGGGCAGTCCCCGTAGCTTTCTTT. Amino acids: CASSLARAVPVAFF.

The chain carries TRBV28 and TRBJ2-7; TRBD2 matches at 7 bases. The CDR3 covers 12 residues. J gave up 7 bases and V 7 bases, and 7 bases lay outside the gene matches. Germline loops: CDR1 MDHEN, CDR2 SYDVKM. The CDR3 bases are TGTGCCAGCACCCTAGGGGAGGGGGAGCAGTACTTC. This gives the protein CASTLGEGEQYF.

The chain couples TRBV6-2 or TRBV6-3 to TRBJ2-1; D gene unclear. CDR1 MNHEY and CDR2 SVGEGT come from the germline V gene. Trimming shortened V by 4 bases and J by 2 bases, and 12 bases separated the two germline ends. This CDR3 has 15 amino acids. The CDR3 sequence: CASSSPPTAYNEQFF. CDR3 sequence (DNA): TGTGCCAGCAGTTCCCCCCCGACTGCCTACAATGAGCAGTTCTTC.

The chain joins TRBV7-6 to TRBJ2-3, with D tentatively TRBD1 or TRBD2 (5 bases each). V was cut by 3 bases and J by 4 bases, with 11 bases left in between. CDR3 length: 14 residues. CDR1 SGHVS and CDR2 FNYEAQ come from the germline V gene. The CDR3 DNA reads as TGTGCCAGCAGCTTGGGGGAGTTAGCAGATACGCAGTATTTT. Residues: CASSLGELADTQYF.

The chain combines TRBV13 with TRBJ2-1; either TRBD1 or TRBD2 may fit D (5 bases each). This CDR3 has 15 residues. Germline CDR1 and CDR2: PRHDT and FYEKMQ (reference sequence). V gave up 0 bases and J gave up 4 bases, with 10 bases separating them. The CDR3 reads CASSLGGDPYNEQFF. The CDR3 nucleotides read TGTGCCAGCAGCTTAGGTGGGGACCCTTACAATGAGCAGTTCTTC.

The chain recombines TRBV2 with TRBJ2-1, with 12 positions matching TRBD2. Germline CDR1 and CDR2: SNHLY and FYNNEI. The CDR3 length is 14 residues. With V trimmed by 8 bases and J by 10 bases, 9 bases remained unmatched. The CDR3, as DNA: TGTGCCAGCTGGGAGGGGACTAGCGGGCCCGAGCAGTTCTTC. The encoded protein is CASWEGTSGPEQFF.

The chain recombines TRBV5-6 with TRBJ1-1; D gene ambiguous. CDR1 SGHDT and CDR2 YYEEEE come from the germline V gene. The CDR3 is 15 amino acids. Between the trimmed V and J ends, which lost 0 bases and 0 bases, there was a span of 9 bases. The CDR3 sequence: CASSLVGKLNTEAFF. The CDR3 DNA is TGTGCCAGCAGCTTGGTGGGCAAACTGAACACTGAAGCTTTCTTT.

This CDR3 reads CASGLGTRRLGEQFF. In DNA form, the CDR3 reads TGTGCTAGTGGTCTAGGGACACGGCGGTTGGGGGAGCAGTTCTTC. The V call is TRBV12-5, the J call TRBJ2-1, with a weak D call TRBD1 (6 bases). This CDR3 has 15 residues. Germline V gene lookup returns CDR1 LGHNT and CDR2 FRNRAP. Trimming removed 5 bases from V and 10 bases from J, with 21 bases in between. Supplemented by reference TRBV12-5 and TRBJ2-1, the full variable domain reads DARVTQTPRHKVTEMGQEVTMRCQPILGHNTVFWYRQTMMQGLELLAYFRNRAPLDDSGMPKDRFSAEMPDATLATLKIQPSEPRDSAVYFCASGLGTRRLGEQFFGPGTRLTVL.

This clonotype occurred a few times. This chain uses TRBV7-8 with TRBJ2-7; TRBD1 might be the D (5 bases). This CDR3 contains 14 residues. CDR1 is SGHVS, CDR2 FQNEAQ, per germline. V gave up 2 bases and J gave up 1 base, with 9 bases separating them. This CDR3 is CASSLIGQSYEQYF. The CDR3 DNA reads as TGTGCCAGCAGCTTAATTGGACAATCCTACGAGCAGTACTTC.

This chain links TRBV9 with TRBJ2-1; 7 bases fit TRBD1. Germline V gene sequence: CDR1 SGDLS, CDR2 YYNGEE. The V gene end was trimmed by 7 bases and the J gene end by 2 bases; junction bases not matched to a gene: 9. The CDR3 consists of 15 residues. Written as DNA, the CDR3 is TGTGCCAGCGCCATCACAGGGGAACCCTACAATGAGCAGTTCTTC. It specifies CASAITGEPYNEQFF.

The V and J genes are TRBV13 and TRBJ1-2, with a weak D call TRBD1 (6 bases). V dropped 4 bases and J dropped 6 bases, with 9 bases sitting between them. In germline, CDR1 is PRHDT, CDR2 FYEKMQ (reference sequence). This CDR3 region has 12 residues. The CDR3 is CASSWRTDGYTF. CDR3 DNA: TGTGCCAGCAGCTGGAGGACAGATGGCTACACCTTC.

The V call is TRBV30, the J call TRBJ2-1; TRBD2 agrees at 8 bases. Germline V CDR1 and CDR2: GTSNPN, SVGIG (reference sequence). There are 14 residues in the CDR3. The junction had 2 bases not matched to a gene; V was cut back by 4 bases and J by 0 bases. Written as DNA, the CDR3 is TGTGCCTGGACCGGGACTAGCTCCTACAATGAGCAGTTCTTC. Its translation: CAWTGTSSYNEQFF. Full variable domain (remainder filled in from reference TRBV30 and TRBJ2-1): SQTIHQWPATLVQPVGSPLSLECTVEGTSNPNLYWYRQAAGRGLQLLFYSVGIGQISSEVPQNLSASRPQDRQFILSSKKLLLSDSGFYLCAWTGTSSYNEQFFGPGTRLTVL.

The V and J genes are TRBV19 and TRBJ1-5, with D uncertain. The CDR3 has 17 residues. The V gene lost 0 bases and the J gene lost 2 bases, with 14 bases spanning the gap. Germline V CDR1 and CDR2: LNHDA, SQIVND (reference sequence). CDR3 coding DNA: TGTGCCAGTAGTATAGATCAGACGGAGCGAGGCAATCAGCCCCAGCATTTT. This codes for CASSIDQTERGNQPQHF.

The J gene is TRBJ2-3, the V gene TRBV2, with 7 bases matching TRBD1. V shed 3 bases, J shed 4 bases, and the junction held 4 bases outside the gene matches. The CDR3 has 14 amino acids. The germline gives CDR1 SNHLY, CDR2 FYNNEI. CDR3 DNA: TGTGCCAGCAGTGATACAGGGGTCGCAGATACGCAGTATTTT. It codes for CASSDTGVADTQYF.

This chain uses TRBV13 with TRBJ2-5; D may correspond to TRBD1 or TRBD2 (7 bases each). Looked up from germline, CDR1 is PRHDT and CDR2 is FYEKMQ (reference sequence). V gave up 3 bases and J gave up 2 bases, with 13 bases separating them. The CDR3 spans 15 residues. Here the CDR3 DNA reads TGTGCCAGCAGCTTCACAGGGGAGGGTCAAGAGACCCAGTACTTC. This sequence encodes CASSFTGEGQETQYF.

The chain recombines TRBV24-1 with TRBJ2-3; D perhaps matches TRBD1 (5 bases). Germline V gene lookup returns CDR1 KGHDR and CDR2 SFDVKD. The CDR3 runs 13 residues. V lost 4 bases and J lost 5, with 9 bases in between. CDR3 nucleotide sequence: TGTGCCACCAGTGAGGGGCCGAGAGATACGCAGTATTTT. It is translated as CATSEGPRDTQYF.

This chain links TRBV2 with TRBJ1-5; TRBD1 aligns across 8 bases. Germline CDR1 and CDR2: SNHLY and FYNNEI. The CDR3 sequence is 14 residues long. V was pared by 4 bases and J by 6 bases, with 5 bases of the junction left unmatched. The CDR3: CASSGEQGGQPQHF. DNA of the CDR3: TGTGCCAGCAGTGGAGAACAGGGGGGTCAGCCCCAGCATTTT.